Below are 10 T cell receptor beta chains sequenced from a single sample in a study of blood T cells in healthy people across ages. Primed by a sample-barcoded 5' primer and a J-beta primer mix, a second PCR proceeded for 7 to 11 cycles. TCRdb recomputed calls from the 5' RACE reads with MiXCR, one row per CDR3 protein. Here the sample spans over a million distinct CDR3 sequences, roughly 43% being singletons. Source material: blood. The origin of the receptors is a young woman in good health.

This clonotype was seen more than once but under ten times. This chain joins TRBV20-1 and TRBJ2-7, with 10 bases lining up with TRBD2. The CDR3 sequence is 14 residues long. The V gene end was trimmed by 6 bases and the J gene end by 3 bases; junction bases not matched to a gene: 8. Germline CDR1 reads DFQATT; CDR2 reads SNEGSKA (reference sequence). CDR3 nucleotides: TGCAGTGCGACCGCAGCGGGGGGGGTCTACGAGCAGTACTTC. This encodes CSATAAGGVYEQYF.

As DNA, the CDR3 is TGTGCCAGCAGCTGGGGGACAGGGGATTATACTGAAGCTTTCTTT. Protein sequence: CASSWGTGDYTEAFF. The rearrangement joins TRBV6-2 or TRBV6-3 to TRBJ1-1, with 10 bases aligning to TRBD1. This CDR3 spans 15 amino acids. The V segment lost 6 bases and the J segment 5 bases; nucleotides outside the gene matches: 9. Germline CDR1 and CDR2: MNHEY and SVGEGT.

In its sample, this clonotype was seen many times. The CDR3 region is CASSPRRYEQYF. The CDR3 region has the DNA TGTGCCAGCAGTCCCCGGCGGTACGAGCAGTACTTC. The rearrangement joins TRBV12-3 or TRBV12-4 to TRBJ2-7; no clear D. V was cut by 5 bases and J by 4 bases, with 9 bases left in between. The CDR3 sequence is 12 residues long.

J is TRBJ2-2 and V is TRBV20-1; TRBD2 matches 9 bases. Germline trimming cut 3 bases from V and 5 bases from J; bases unmatched to any gene: 10. CDR1 and CDR2 from the germline V gene are DFQATT and SNEGSKA (reference sequence). There are 16 residues in the CDR3. The CDR3 DNA follows: TGCAGTGCTAGGCAATTAGCGGGGGTGGGGACCGGGGAGCTGTTTTTT. Translating gives CSARQLAGVGTGELFF.

The V and J genes are TRBV9 and TRBJ1-2; 8 nucleotides agree with TRBD1. V lost 3 bases and J lost 4; bases outside the gene matches: 11. The CDR3 totals 16 residues. Germline CDR1 and CDR2: SGDLS and YYNGEE. DNA of the CDR3: TGTGCCAGCAGCGGCGAGGGGACAGGCCGCCTCTATGGCTACACCTTC. Translation: CASSGEGTGRLYGYTF.

The rearrangement uses TRBV4-2 and TRBJ2-1; D unresolved. Per germline, CDR1 LGHNA and CDR2 YNFKEQ. This CDR3 spans 14 amino acids. The ends were cut back, 0 bases at V and 4 bases at J, with 7 bases in the middle. CDR3 DNA sequence: TGTGCCAGCAGCCAAGAACTTCAGTACAATGAGCAGTTCTTC. Amino acid sequence: CASSQELQYNEQFF.

In this sample, this clonotype turned up a few times. CDR3 sequence: CASSLIPKETQYF. The CDR3 DNA reads TGTGCCAGCAGCTTGATTCCAAAAGAGACCCAGTACTTC. This sequence joins TRBV11-2 and TRBJ2-5; D remains ambiguous. The CDR3 is made up of 13 amino acids. V gave up 3 bases and J gave up 3 bases, with 8 bases separating them. Germline CDR1 is SGHAT and CDR2 is FQNNGV.

This chain uses TRBV5-1 with TRBJ1-4; TRBD1 matches 8 bases. V gave up 7 bases and J gave up 5 bases; unmatched junction bases: 7. CDR3 size: 14 residues. The germline CDR1 and CDR2 sequences are SGHRS and YFSETQ. The CDR3 is CASGRGTGNEKLFF. DNA for the CDR3: TGCGCCAGCGGACGAGGGACAGGAAATGAAAAACTGTTTTTT.

CDR3 in amino acids: CSARPAWGLDTQYF. The CDR3 coding sequence is TGCAGTGCTAGGCCCGCCTGGGGGTTAGATACGCAGTATTTT. The rearrangement links TRBV20-1 to TRBJ2-3; TRBD1 or TRBD2 may be the D gene (5 bases each). The CDR3 runs to 14 residues. Trimming shortened V by 3 bases and J by 5 bases, and 15 bases separated the two germline ends. From germline, CDR1 is DFQATT and CDR2 SNEGSKA (reference sequence).

The rearrangement uses TRBV7-9 and TRBJ2-5; D tentatively fits TRBD1 or TRBD2 (5 bases each). TRBJ2-7 explains the end of the DNA better; the J call may be wrong. Germline V gene data show CDR1 as SEHNR and CDR2 as FQNEAQ (reference sequence). CDR3 length equals 11 residues. As DNA, the CDR3 is TGTGCCAGCACCCAGGGACGCGAGCAGTACTTC. Its translation: CASTQGREQYF.